Shown below are 8 T cell receptor beta chains from a single sample sequenced in a study of CD4+ T cells in melanoma. Clones were read by immunoSEQ multiplex PCR, and TCRdb kept only the in-frame ones, dropping some. The data show some 10,000 clones, approximately 60% seen once. The sample comprised cells from a culture (not recorded whether cultured in vitro). These receptors were obtained from a human donor with melanoma.

V and J are TRBV6-5 and TRBJ2-7, with TRBD1 matching 11 bases. The CDR3 runs to 15 residues. V dropped 0 bases and J dropped 6; count of bases not matched to a gene: 4. Germline V gives CDR1 MNHEY, CDR2 SVGAGI. The CDR3 DNA reads TGTGCCAGCAGTTACTCAGGGACAGGGGGAATCGAGCAGTACTTC. Its protein product is CASSYSGTGGIEQYF.

The table lists this clone with a few counts. V usage is TRBV4-1 and J usage is TRBJ1-1, with TRBD1 matching over 7 bases. Germline trimming cut 7 bases from V and 14 bases from J; bases unmatched to any gene: 19. CDR3 length equals 14 residues. The V gene's germline CDR1 is MGHRA and CDR2 YSYEKL. This CDR3 is CASMGWDSDLAAFF. The CDR3 DNA follows: TGCGCCAGCATGGGTTGGGACAGCGACTTAGCTGCGTTCTTT.

This chain connects TRBV7-3 to TRBJ2-3; D assignment may be TRBD1 or TRBD2 (5 bases each). The CDR3 is made up of 13 amino acids. Deletions cut 2 bases from V and 4 bases from J, with 7 bases between. Germline lookup yields CDR1 SGHTA and CDR2 FQGTGA. The CDR3 spells CASSLQGADTQYF. The CDR3 DNA follows: TGTGCCAGCAGCTTACAGGGAGCAGATACGCAGTATTTT.

The V and J genes are TRBV2 and TRBJ1-2, with TRBD1 as a possible D gene (5 bases). V lost 8 bases and J 6 bases, leaving 10 bases between the germline ends. Per germline, CDR1 SNHLY and CDR2 FYNNEI. CDR3 length equals 11 residues. The CDR3 loop is CASSSGNGYTF. CDR3 DNA: TGTGCCAGCTCCTCAGGGAATGGCTACACCTTC.

V gene TRBV6-1 combines with J gene TRBJ2-7, with D possibly matching TRBD2 (6 bases). The CDR3 covers 14 residues. Trimming took 7 bases from V and 0 from J, leaving 13 bases between them. Germline lookup yields CDR1 MNHNS and CDR2 SASEGT. The CDR3 sequence is CASTLTGSSYEQYF. The DNA of the CDR3 is TGTGCCAGCACCTTGACCGGGAGCTCCTACGAGCAGTACTTC.

The chain couples TRBV5-1 to TRBJ1-2; D gene unclear. The CDR3 extends over 15 amino acids. The germline gives CDR1 SGHRS, CDR2 YFSETQ. Trimming stripped 0 bases from V and 4 bases from J, with 13 bases between. The CDR3 protein is CASSLASTGPYGYTF. The DNA for the CDR3 is TGCGCCAGCAGCTTGGCCAGCACCGGGCCCTATGGCTACACCTTC.

This clone has more than one count but fewer than ten. The chain uses TRBV5-4 and TRBJ1-2; 7 bases are a match to TRBD1. The ends lost 4 bases at V and 8 bases at J; junction bases unmatched: 11. Germline values: CDR1 SGHNT, CDR2 YYREEE (reference sequence). This CDR3 comprises 14 residues. CDR3 nucleotides: TGTGCCAGCAGCGGGCAACAGGGGTTGGGGGGCTACACCTTC. This codes for CASSGQQGLGGYTF.

The chain uses TRBV19 and TRBJ2-3; a weak D match, TRBD2 (5 bases). The V and J ends lost 4 bases and 6 bases respectively, with 17 bases between them. Germline loops: CDR1 LNHDA, CDR2 SQIVND (reference sequence). This CDR3 region has 15 residues. CDR3 sequence: CASSTPGPTGDTQYF. The CDR3 nucleotides read TGTGCCAGTAGTACCCCGGGTCCAACGGGGGATACGCAGTATTTT. Supplemented by reference TRBV19 and TRBJ2-3, the full variable domain reads DGGITQSPKYLFRKEGQNVTLSCEQNLNHDAMYWYRQDPGQGLRLIYYSQIVNDFQKGDIAEGYSVSREKKESFPLTVTSAQKNPTAFYLCASSTPGPTGDTQYFGPGTRLTVL.